The clone carrying this T cell receptor (beta chain) was found a few times. The CDR3 is made up of 15 amino acids. Germline V gene lookup returns CDR1 SGHDT and CDR2 YYEEEE. V shed 1 base, J shed 2 bases, and the junction held 5 bases outside the gene matches. Source study methods: Amplification with reference gene primers provided the estimates of nucleated cell counts. Libraries were prepared by immunoSEQ multiplex PCR; TCRdb keeps only in-frame clonotypes and omits some of them. Clonal size and the V and J genes are those of that table, whereas D and trimming came from the DNA. The table shows about 74,000 clones, with roughly four fifths occurring only once. This record belongs to a study of blood T cell repertoires in COVID-19. Study information: Sites in the United States, Italy and Spain provided acute and convalescent COVID-19 samples.

This sequence was found in a man aged 70-80 years with acute or convalescent COVID-19. J is TRBJ2-5 and V is TRBV5-6, with TRBD1 matching 7 bases. The sample comprised peripheral blood. The CDR3 DNA reads as TGTGCCAGCAGCTTGACAGGGGAACTACAAGAGACCCAGTACTTC. It yields the protein CASSLTGELQETQYF.